Given below is one T cell receptor (beta chain) in context. What it binds is not known. This sample stems from a study of long-term antiretroviral therapy in people with HIV. Study information: Samples from the earliest time points predate the 2015 immediate-ART recommendation by about a decade. Study-level results: CDR3 lengths in HIV samples spanned a narrower range than controls. Nothing was known about ART adherence, viral resistance or changes in therapy.

V lost 4 bases and J lost 6; bases outside the gene matches: 7. Per the germline V gene, CDR1 is SGHRS and CDR2 is YFSETQ. The CDR3 is 17 amino acids. Survey-level resolution applied to immunoSEQ assay v3.0. Sequenced by immunoSEQ multiplex PCR; TCRdb stores in-frame clones only, minus some. This sample has 17,000 or so clones, with about 85% found just once. This sample comprised unsorted PBMCs, obtained around 1.2 years before starting antiretroviral therapy. This clonotype was sampled from a man between 25 and 39 years old with HIV. The rearrangement links TRBV5-1 to TRBJ2-2; 15 nucleotides match TRBD2. CDR3 amino acids: CASSPRTSGRAAGELFF. DNA for the CDR3: TGCGCCAGCAGCCCCAGGACTAGCGGGAGGGCCGCCGGGGAGCTGTTTTTT.